This TCR beta chain was retrieved from a study of T cell clonality in common variable immunodeficiency. The table came from immunoSEQ multiplex PCR; TCRdb's copy has only in-frame clones and leaves some out. Found here are around 3,100 clones, no singletons; the ten largest cover roughly 25%. This clone was seen a few times. The target antigen is unknown. The read comes to an end 3 residues before the CDR3 does, leaving the germline J gene to fill in the end. Regarding the study as a whole: Fewer deletions and N-nucleotide insertions were reportedly seen in common variable immunodeficiency TCR beta sequences. CVID subjects showed higher TCRbeta clonality than healthy controls.

With V trimmed by 0 bases and J by 9 bases, 4 bases remained unmatched. This CDR3 contains 15 residues. Germline CDR1 GTSNPN, CDR2 SVGIG (reference sequence). The rearrangement uses TRBV30 and TRBJ1-6; 11 nucleotides agree with TRBD1. This clonotype was sampled from a human donor with common variable immunodeficiency. Specimen: peripheral blood mononuclear cells. CDR3 amino acids: CAWSVPGTGGSPLHF. The part of the CDR3 DNA that was read is TGTGCCTGGAGTGTACCGGGGACAGGGGGTTCACCC.